This T cell receptor (beta chain) originates from a study of human versus mouse CDR3 diversity and MHC coevolution. Study outcomes and limitations: iCHAO1 estimated the human TCR beta repertoire at 1.5 million to 2 million clonotypes.

Notes on this clone: Antigen unknown.

The assay was immunoSEQ multiplex PCR, and TCRdb's table has in-frame clones only and misses some. Seen here are about 83,000 clones, less than 95% observed once, and the top ten hold roughly 0.15%. In germline, CDR1 is MDHEN, CDR2 SYDVKM. The ends lost 3 bases at V and 1 base at J; junction bases unmatched: 14. This CDR3 is built from 18 residues. The receptor's source is a person aged 25-75 years in good health. This rearrangement joins TRBV28 to TRBJ1-2; 7 bases agree with TRBD1. Sequencing used naive CD4+ T cells from blood. Subset noted: CD45RO-negative CD62L-positive naive CD4 T cells. The CDR3 DNA follows: TGTGCCAGCAGTTTTTACGTGTGGACAGGTGATCGTAACTATGGCTACACCTTC. It codes for CASSFYVWTGDRNYGYTF.